This entry features one T cell receptor beta chain sequence. Its specificity is unknown. This specimen belongs to a study of T cell responses to AZD1222 COVID-19 vaccine. Study conclusions and caveats: Mostly white British, mostly female donors; authors suggested clonal diversity may be underestimated. Spike regions recognized by vaccine-associated CD4 TCRs spanned the protein, led by 160-218 and 743-854. Unmutated variant regions reportedly attract nearly half of all spike-specific TCRs.

The length of the CDR3 is 15 residues. Germline V gene data show CDR1 as SGHVS and CDR2 as FQNEAQ. Between the trimmed V and J ends, which lost 6 bases and 7 bases, there was a span of 21 bases. The repertoire was sequenced with immunoSEQ multiplex PCR; TCRdb's copy has only in-frame clones and lacks some. The sample consists of around 190,000 clones, approximately 94% of them appearing once. The chain uses TRBV7-8 and TRBJ1-2, with D perhaps matching TRBD1 (5 bases). This material consisted of peripheral blood, taken 28 days after the second AZD1222 dose. This receptor was taken from an adult who received the AZD1222 COVID-19 vaccine. The CDR3 DNA follows: TGTGCCAGCAGAGCCTTCGTGGAGGGGATCGGTGGCTACACCTTC. Residues: CASRAFVEGIGGYTF.